The sequence of this T cell receptor (beta chain) was determined in a study of blood T cell repertoires in COVID-19. Study at large: The samples span acute and convalescent COVID-19 from the United States, Italy and Spain. Sources were T cells, B-cell-depleted T cells, or PBMCs; the material itself was cDNA or gDNA.

In the original workflow: Counts of nucleated cells, estimated from reference gene primer amplification, were obtained. Clones were read by immunoSEQ multiplex PCR, and TCRdb kept only the in-frame ones, dropping some. V, J and clone size reflect that table, while D and trimming were determined from the DNA. The table records some 180,000 clones, nearly 90% of them present only once. CDR1 is LGHDT and CDR2 is YNNKEL in the germline V gene (reference sequence). CDR3 size: 16 residues. Deletions cut 2 bases from V and 0 bases from J, with 11 bases between. The source of this sequence is a man in his fifties with acute or convalescent COVID-19. This chain links TRBV3-1 (or the pseudogene TRBV3-2) with TRBJ1-5, with D possibly matching TRBD1 (5 bases). Sequenced: peripheral blood. CDR3: CASSQSGGFSNQPQHF. In nucleotides, the CDR3 is TGTGCCAGCAGCCAATCCGGGGGATTTAGCAATCAGCCCCAGCATTTT.